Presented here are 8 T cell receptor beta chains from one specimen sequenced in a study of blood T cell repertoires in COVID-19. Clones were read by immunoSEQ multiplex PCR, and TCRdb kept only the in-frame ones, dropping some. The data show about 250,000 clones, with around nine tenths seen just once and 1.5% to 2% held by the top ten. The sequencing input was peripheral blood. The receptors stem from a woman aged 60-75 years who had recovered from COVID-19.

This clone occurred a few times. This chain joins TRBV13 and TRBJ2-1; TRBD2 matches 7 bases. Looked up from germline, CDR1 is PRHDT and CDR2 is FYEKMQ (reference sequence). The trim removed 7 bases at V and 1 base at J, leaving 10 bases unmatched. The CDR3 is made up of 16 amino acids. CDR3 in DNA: TGTGCCAGCACCTCTCTGGCCGGGAGGTCCTACAATGAGCAGTTCTTC. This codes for CASTSLAGRSYNEQFF.

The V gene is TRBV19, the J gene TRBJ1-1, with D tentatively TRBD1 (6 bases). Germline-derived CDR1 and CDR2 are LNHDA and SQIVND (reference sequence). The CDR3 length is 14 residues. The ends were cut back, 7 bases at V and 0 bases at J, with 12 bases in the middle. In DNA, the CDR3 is TGTGCCAGTACCACGGACAGAATGAACACTGAAGCTTTCTTT. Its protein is CASTTDRMNTEAFF.

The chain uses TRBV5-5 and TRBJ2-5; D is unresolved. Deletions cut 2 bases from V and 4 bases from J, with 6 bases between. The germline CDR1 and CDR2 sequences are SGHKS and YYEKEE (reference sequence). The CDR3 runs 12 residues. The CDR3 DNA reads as TGTGCCAGCAGCTTCTCGGGAGAGACCCAGTACTTC. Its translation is CASSFSGETQYF. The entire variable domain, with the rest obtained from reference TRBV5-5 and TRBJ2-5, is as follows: DAGVTQSPTHLIKTRGQQVTLRCSPISGHKSVSWYQQVLGQGPQFIFQYYEKEERGRGNFPDRFSARQFPNYSSELNVNALLLGDSALYLCASSFSGETQYFGPGTRLLVL.

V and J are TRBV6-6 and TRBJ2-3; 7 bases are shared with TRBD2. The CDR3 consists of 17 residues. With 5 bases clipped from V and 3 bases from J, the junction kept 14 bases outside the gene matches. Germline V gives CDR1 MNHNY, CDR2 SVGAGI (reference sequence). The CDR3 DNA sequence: TGTGCCAGCAGTCCTAGCGGTGTAGGCCCGTTGACAGATACGCAGTATTTT. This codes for CASSPSGVGPLTDTQYF.

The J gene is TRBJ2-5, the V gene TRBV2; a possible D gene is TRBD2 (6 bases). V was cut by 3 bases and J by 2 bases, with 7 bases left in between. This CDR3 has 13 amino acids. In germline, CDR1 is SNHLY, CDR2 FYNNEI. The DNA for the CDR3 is TGTGCCAGCAGTGAGGGACTTCAAGAGACCCAGTACTTC. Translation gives CASSEGLQETQYF.

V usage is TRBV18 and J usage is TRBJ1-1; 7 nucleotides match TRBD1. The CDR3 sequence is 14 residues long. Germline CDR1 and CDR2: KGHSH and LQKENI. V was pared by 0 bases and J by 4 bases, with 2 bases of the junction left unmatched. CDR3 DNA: TGTGCCAGCTCACCACCAGGGGGCGGCACTGAAGCTTTCTTT. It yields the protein CASSPPGGGTEAFF. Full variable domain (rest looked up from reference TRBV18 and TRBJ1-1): NAGVMQNPRHLVRRRGQEARLRCSPMKGHSHVYWYRQLPEEGLKFMVYLQKENIIDESGMPKERFSAEFPKEGPSILRIQQVVRGDSAAYFCASSPPGGGTEAFFGQGTRLTVV.

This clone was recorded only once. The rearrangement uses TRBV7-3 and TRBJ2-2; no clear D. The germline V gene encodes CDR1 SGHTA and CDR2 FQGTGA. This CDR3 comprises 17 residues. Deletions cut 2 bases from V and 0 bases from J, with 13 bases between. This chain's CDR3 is CASSLLGGSTNTGELFF. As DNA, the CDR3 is TGTGCCAGCAGCTTACTAGGCGGCAGTACGAACACCGGGGAGCTGTTTTTT.

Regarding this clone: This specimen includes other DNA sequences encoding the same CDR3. In DNA, the CDR3 is TGTGCCAGCAGTTTAGGGCCGGGACAGGGGTTCTACAATGAGCAGTTCTTC. The encoded protein is CASSLGPGQGFYNEQFF. The chain employs TRBV28 and TRBJ2-1; TRBD1 aligns across 10 bases. The CDR3 is 17 residues long. Per the germline V gene, CDR1 is MDHEN and CDR2 is SYDVKM. V shed 2 bases and J 3 bases; nucleotides not matched to a gene: 7.